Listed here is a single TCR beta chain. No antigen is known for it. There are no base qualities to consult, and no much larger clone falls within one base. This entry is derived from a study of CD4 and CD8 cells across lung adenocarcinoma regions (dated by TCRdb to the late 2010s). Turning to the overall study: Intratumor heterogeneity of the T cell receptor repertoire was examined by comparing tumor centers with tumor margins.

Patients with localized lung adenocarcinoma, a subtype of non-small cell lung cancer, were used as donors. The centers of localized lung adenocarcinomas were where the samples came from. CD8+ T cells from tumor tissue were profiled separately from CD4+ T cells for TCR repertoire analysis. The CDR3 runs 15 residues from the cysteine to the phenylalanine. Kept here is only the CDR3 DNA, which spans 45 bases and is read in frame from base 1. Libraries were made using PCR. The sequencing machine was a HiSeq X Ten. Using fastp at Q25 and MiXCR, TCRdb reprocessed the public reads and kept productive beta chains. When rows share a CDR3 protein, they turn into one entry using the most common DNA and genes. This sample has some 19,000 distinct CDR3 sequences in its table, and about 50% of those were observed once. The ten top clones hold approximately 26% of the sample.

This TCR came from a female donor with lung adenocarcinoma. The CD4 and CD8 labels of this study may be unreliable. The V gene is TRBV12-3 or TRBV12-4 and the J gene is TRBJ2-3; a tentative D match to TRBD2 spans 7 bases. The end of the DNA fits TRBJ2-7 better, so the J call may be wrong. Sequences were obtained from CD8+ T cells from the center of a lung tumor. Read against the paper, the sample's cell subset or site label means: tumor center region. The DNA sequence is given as TGTGCCAGGAGGCCGGGGGGCAGTGGCACAGATACGCAGTACTTC. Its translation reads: CARRPGGSGTDTQYF.